One and the same sample provided the 31 T cell receptor beta chains below, sequenced in a study of blood T cell repertoires in COVID-19. Some clones are missing from TCRdb's copy, which holds only in-frame ones; the method was immunoSEQ multiplex PCR. In the table there are a few hundred thousand clones, about nine tenths of which are singletons. Sequencing was carried out using PBMCs or T cells enriched from blood (not recorded which). Source of these receptors: a woman younger than 35 who had recovered from COVID-19.

This sequence joins TRBV18 and TRBJ1-1; 12 bases are a match to TRBD1. The V gene's germline CDR1 is KGHSH and CDR2 LQKENI. CDR3 length: 15 residues. V shed 2 bases and J 6 bases; nucleotides not matched to a gene: 4. CDR3 bases: TGTGCCAGCTCACCAACCGGGACAGGGGGCCCTGAAGCTTTCTTT. As protein: CASSPTGTGGPEAFF.

The V gene is TRBV7-9, the J gene TRBJ1-2; D is ambiguous. Germline CDR1 and CDR2: SEHNR and FQNEAQ (reference sequence). Trimming pared 0 bases from V and 8 bases from J, leaving 7 bases between. The CDR3 is 12 residues long. For the CDR3, the DNA is TGTGCCAGCAGCTTAGCCAACGCGGGCTACACCTTC. As protein: CASSLANAGYTF. Looking up the rest from reference TRBV7-9 and TRBJ1-2 gives the full variable domain: DTGVSQNPRHKITKRGQNVTFRCDPISEHNRLYWYRQTLGQGPEFLTYFQNEAQLEKSRLLSDRFSAERPKGSFSTLEIQRTEQGDSAMYLCASSLANAGYTFGSGTRLTVV.

The J gene is TRBJ1-2, the V gene TRBV29-1; 8 bases agree with TRBD1. The CDR3 length is 14 residues. V shed 6 bases, J shed 6 bases, and the junction held 12 bases outside the gene matches. Germline CDR1 is SQVTM and CDR2 is ANQGSEA. CDR3 in amino acids: CSVSQGDRLDGYTF. DNA for the CDR3: TGCAGCGTCTCACAGGGGGACAGGCTTGATGGCTACACCTTC.

Turning to this clone: Relative to the germline gene, one junction end is altered; a read error may explain this. The rearrangement joins TRBV7-3 to TRBJ2-7, with TRBD1 identical over 9 bases. The CDR3 sequence is 13 residues long. Germline CDR1 and CDR2: SGHTA and FQGTGA. The CDR3 loop reads CASSLGQGYERYF. In DNA, the CDR3 is TGTGCCAGCAGCCTGGGACAGGGCTACGAGCGGTACTTC.

The chain is built from TRBV9 and TRBJ2-5, with 10 bases that match TRBD1. There are 17 residues in the CDR3. Germline V gene sequence: CDR1 SGDLS, CDR2 YYNGEE. J lost 6 bases, V lost 3 bases, and 14 bases had no gene match. The CDR3 sequence is CASSEGSGTGVLKTQYF. The CDR3, as DNA: TGTGCCAGCAGCGAGGGTTCCGGGACAGGGGTTTTGAAGACCCAGTACTTC.

Note on this clone: A junction boundary mismatches the germline segment, possibly from a read error. The V and J genes are TRBV5-8 and TRBJ1-6, with D uncertain. The CDR3 loop spans 17 amino acids. Germline V gene sequence: CDR1 SGHTS, CDR2 YDEGEE. This chain's CDR3 is CASTLETGDSYNSPLHF. Written as DNA, the CDR3 is TGTGCCAGCACCTTGGAAACGGGAGACTCCTATAATTCACCCCTCCACTTT.

The rearrangement links TRBV10-1 to TRBJ2-5; D might be TRBD2 (6 bases). Germline CDR1 is WNHNN and CDR2 is SYGVQD (reference sequence). V was cut by 5 bases and J by 4 bases, with 11 bases left in between. This CDR3 contains 13 residues. In DNA, the CDR3 is TGCGCCAGCAGTCAGCGGGCGGGAGAGACCCAGTACTTC. Protein: CASSQRAGETQYF.

The chain uses TRBV7-6 and TRBJ1-6, with D tentatively TRBD1 (6 bases). V was cut by 0 bases and J by 10 bases, with 13 bases left in between. Germline values: CDR1 SGHVS, CDR2 FNYEAQ. The length of the CDR3 is 15 residues. CDR3: CASSLARDNLSPLHF. The DNA of the CDR3 is TGTGCCAGCAGCTTAGCCCGGGACAATTTATCACCCCTCCACTTT.

This clone has only a few counts. The chain carries TRBV7-9 and TRBJ1-4; 10 bases map to TRBD1. This CDR3 contains 19 residues. Germline CDR1 is SEHNR and CDR2 is FQNEAQ (reference sequence). The J segment lost 6 bases and the V segment lost 1 base, leaving 14 bases of the junction unmatched. The CDR3 protein is CASSLEAPGQGLSDEKLFF. The DNA of the CDR3 is TGTGCCAGCAGCTTAGAAGCCCCGGGACAGGGGCTCTCGGATGAAAAACTGTTTTTT.

The rearrangement uses TRBV30 and TRBJ1-6, with 7 positions matching TRBD1. The CDR3 has 13 amino acids. The ends lost 4 bases at V and 7 bases at J; junction bases unmatched: 4. Germline CDR1 and CDR2: GTSNPN and SVGIG (reference sequence). The CDR3 here is CAWKGTANSPLHF. CDR3 DNA sequence: TGTGCCTGGAAGGGGACAGCGAATTCACCCCTCCACTTT.

In DNA form, the CDR3 reads TGCAGCGTTGTGGACAGGGGAATCCTCACAGATACGCAGTATTTT. Encoded protein: CSVVDRGILTDTQYF. This chain joins TRBV29-1 and TRBJ2-3; 9 bases agree with TRBD1. This CDR3 spans 15 amino acids. The V and J ends lost 4 bases and 2 bases, in that order; junction bases with no gene match: 7. CDR1 is SQVTM and CDR2 is ANQGSEA in the germline V gene.

The table lists this clone with a count of one. This sequence joins TRBV18 and TRBJ2-6, with D possibly TRBD1 on 7 matching bases. Germline loops: CDR1 KGHSH, CDR2 LQKENI. The CDR3 sequence is 16 residues long. V lost 3 bases and J lost 6, with 15 bases in between. Here the CDR3 DNA reads TGTGCCAGCTCACCTCAAGACAGGGAGGAGGCCAACGTCCTGACTTTC. Its translation is CASSPQDREEANVLTF.

The chain's CDR3 is CASSYSSRGAYGYTF. CDR3 nucleotides: TGTGCCAGCAGTTACTCGAGTAGGGGCGCCTATGGCTACACCTTC. The chain combines TRBV6-5 with TRBJ1-2, with D maybe TRBD1 (5 bases). CDR3 length: 15 amino acids. The V gene lost 0 bases and the J gene lost 4 bases, with 12 bases spanning the gap. Germline V gene sequence: CDR1 MNHEY, CDR2 SVGAGI.

The chain combines TRBV7-8 with TRBJ2-3, with TRBD1 matching 10 bases. The CDR3 is 16 residues long. CDR1 and CDR2 (germline): SGHVS, FQNEAQ. V shed 3 bases and J 0 bases; nucleotides not matched to a gene: 3. The chain's CDR3 is CASSFGTGASTDTQYF. Here the CDR3 DNA reads TGTGCCAGCAGCTTCGGGACAGGGGCTAGCACAGATACGCAGTATTTT. The full variable domain, rest sourced from reference TRBV7-8 and TRBJ2-3, is GAGVSQSPRYKVAKRGQDVALRCDPISGHVSLFWYQQALGQGPEFLTYFQNEAQLDKSGLPSDRFFAERPEGSVSTLKIQRTQQEDSAVYLCASSFGTGASTDTQYFGPGTRLTVL.

The chain couples TRBV12-3 or TRBV12-4 to TRBJ2-1, with TRBD1 as a possible D gene (6 bases). This CDR3 comprises 13 residues. V dropped 4 bases and J dropped 9 bases, with 13 bases sitting between them. The CDR3 region has the DNA TGTGCCAGCAGTTCCCAGGGGAATGGTGAGCAGTTCTTC. As protein: CASSSQGNGEQFF.

This chain's CDR3 is CASSQDRPWVAQYF. The CDR3 nucleotides read TGTGCCAGCAGCCAAGACAGGCCATGGGTGGCCCAGTACTTC. The V gene is TRBV3-1 (or the pseudogene TRBV3-2), the J gene TRBJ2-5; no clear D. V was pared by 0 bases and J by 9 bases, with 14 bases between. The CDR3 totals 14 residues. Germline values: CDR1 LGHDT, CDR2 YNNKEL (reference sequence).

The CDR3 region has the DNA TGTGCCTGGAGGAAACAGGGGGCCTACTATGGCTACACCTTC. Amino acids: CAWRKQGAYYGYTF. This chain links TRBV30 with TRBJ1-2, with TRBD1 matching 9 bases. CDR1 is GTSNPN, CDR2 SVGIG, per germline (reference sequence). CDR3 length: 14 residues. V shed 3 bases and J 3 bases; nucleotides not matched to a gene: 5.

V usage is TRBV6-5 and J usage is TRBJ2-1; TRBD2 matches 7 bases. The CDR3 is 12 residues long. V gave up 7 bases and J gave up 8 bases; unmatched junction bases: 5. From germline, CDR1 is MNHEY and CDR2 SVGAGI. CDR3 residues: CASTPGGDEQFF. The CDR3, as DNA: TGTGCCAGCACCCCGGGGGGAGATGAGCAGTTCTTC.

The rearrangement links TRBV4-1 to TRBJ2-1; 7 bases align to TRBD1. After removal of 3 bases from V and 10 bases from J, the junction contained 6 bases not matched to a gene. Per the germline V gene, CDR1 is MGHRA and CDR2 is YSYEKL. This CDR3 comprises 13 residues. CDR3 DNA: TGCGCCAGCAGCCATTACAGGGGAGACGAGCAGTTCTTC. It is translated as CASSHYRGDEQFF.

V is TRBV15 and J is TRBJ2-5; TRBD1 is a possible D gene (6 bases). The length of the CDR3 is 17 residues. Between the trimmed V and J ends, which lost 5 bases and 3 bases, there was a span of 22 bases. Germline CDR1 and CDR2: LNHNV and YYDKDF (reference sequence). Written as DNA, the CDR3 is TGTGCCACCAGCCGTGGGGACATTCTATCTACTGAAGAGACCCAGTACTTC. Protein sequence: CATSRGDILSTEETQYF.

The chain combines TRBV18 with TRBJ1-2, with 10 bases fitting TRBD1. The germline V gene has CDR1 KGHSH and CDR2 LQKENI. There are 15 residues in the CDR3. V lost 5 bases and J lost 6; bases outside the gene matches: 9. The CDR3 region is CASSSGTGDWHGYTF. The CDR3 region has the DNA TGTGCCAGCTCATCTGGGACAGGGGACTGGCATGGCTACACCTTC.

The chain uses TRBV19 and TRBJ2-5; 7 bases agree with TRBD2. CDR1 is LNHDA and CDR2 is SQIVND in the germline V gene (reference sequence). V gave up 7 bases and J gave up 5 bases; unmatched junction bases: 10. The length of the CDR3 is 14 residues. CDR3 DNA: TGTGCCAGTATGGGGACTACTCCGCCGGAGACCCAGTACTTC. This sequence encodes CASMGTTPPETQYF.

This chain joins TRBV19 and TRBJ2-3; 7 nucleotides line up with TRBD1. The V gene end was trimmed by 8 bases and the J gene end by 4 bases; junction bases not matched to a gene: 6. Germline CDR1 is LNHDA and CDR2 is SQIVND (reference sequence). The CDR3 extends over 13 amino acids. Here the CDR3 DNA reads TGTGCCAGTTCCCAGGGGGAAGCAGATACGCAGTATTTT. It codes for CASSQGEADTQYF.

J is TRBJ1-2 and V is TRBV6-2 or TRBV6-3, with 7 bases that match TRBD1. The V segment lost 6 bases and the J segment 4 bases; nucleotides outside the gene matches: 14. From germline, CDR1 is MNHEY and CDR2 SVGEGT. CDR3 length: 16 amino acids. For the CDR3, the DNA is TGTGCCAGCAGCCCTCAGACAGGGCAATTCGGCTATGGCTACACCTTC. This translates into CASSPQTGQFGYGYTF.

The chain recombines TRBV18 with TRBJ1-1; 8 bases map to TRBD1. Germline V gene sequence: CDR1 KGHSH, CDR2 LQKENI. This CDR3 comprises 11 residues. V was pared by 6 bases and J by 8 bases, with 2 bases of the junction left unmatched. Written as DNA, the CDR3 is TGTGCCAGCTCCCGGACAGGGGAAGCTTTCTTT. Residues: CASSRTGEAFF.

The chain couples TRBV5-1 to TRBJ1-2; D is undetermined. Germline V lookup: CDR1 SGHRS, CDR2 YFSETQ. V shed 0 bases and J shed 11 bases, with 14 bases lying between them. The CDR3 is made up of 13 amino acids. The CDR3 DNA follows: TGCGCCAGCAGCTTGGTGACAAGTGGACTTTACACCTTC. This encodes CASSLVTSGLYTF.

The chain employs TRBV2 and TRBJ2-5, with 8 bases fitting TRBD1. This CDR3 is built from 14 residues. Trimming cost V 1 base and J 5 bases; bases outside gene matches: 3. Germline loops: CDR1 SNHLY, CDR2 FYNNEI. The CDR3 loop reads CASSEGRGRETQYF. CDR3 nucleotides: TGTGCCAGCAGTGAAGGCAGGGGGCGGGAGACCCAGTACTTC.

The chain combines TRBV24-1 with TRBJ2-3; TRBD2 is a possible D gene (6 bases). CDR3 length equals 12 residues. Germline CDR1 is KGHDR and CDR2 is SFDVKD. The CDR3 reads CAVGGSTDTQYF. CDR3 sequence (DNA): TGTGCGGTTGGGGGGAGCACAGATACGCAGTATTTT.

The rearrangement uses TRBV7-8 and TRBJ1-6; 7 positions match TRBD1. The germline V gene encodes CDR1 SGHVS and CDR2 FQNEAQ. V trimming: 5 bases; J trimming: 7 bases; junction bases outside the gene matches: 11. The CDR3 contains 16 residues. CDR3 in DNA: TGTGCCAGCAGCCCAGAGAGAGGGGGCTTCAATTCACCCCTCCACTTT. Amino acids: CASSPERGGFNSPLHF.

This clone was seen just once. The chain employs TRBV12-3 or TRBV12-4 and TRBJ1-2; 8 bases are shared with TRBD1. This CDR3 contains 13 residues. Trimming took 4 bases from V and 5 from J; bases not matched to a gene: 3. CDR3 protein: CASSYDRGYGYTF. CDR3 DNA sequence: TGTGCCAGCAGTTACGACAGGGGTTATGGCTACACCTTC.

This chain links TRBV27 with TRBJ2-5, with unresolved D. This CDR3 is built from 14 residues. Germline V gene sequence: CDR1 MNHEY, CDR2 SMNVEV (reference sequence). The V end lost 3 bases, the J end lost 5 bases, and 13 bases lay between the germline ends. The CDR3 reads CASSFLGPRETQYF. The DNA of the CDR3 is TGTGCCAGCAGTTTTTTAGGCCCGCGGGAGACCCAGTACTTC.